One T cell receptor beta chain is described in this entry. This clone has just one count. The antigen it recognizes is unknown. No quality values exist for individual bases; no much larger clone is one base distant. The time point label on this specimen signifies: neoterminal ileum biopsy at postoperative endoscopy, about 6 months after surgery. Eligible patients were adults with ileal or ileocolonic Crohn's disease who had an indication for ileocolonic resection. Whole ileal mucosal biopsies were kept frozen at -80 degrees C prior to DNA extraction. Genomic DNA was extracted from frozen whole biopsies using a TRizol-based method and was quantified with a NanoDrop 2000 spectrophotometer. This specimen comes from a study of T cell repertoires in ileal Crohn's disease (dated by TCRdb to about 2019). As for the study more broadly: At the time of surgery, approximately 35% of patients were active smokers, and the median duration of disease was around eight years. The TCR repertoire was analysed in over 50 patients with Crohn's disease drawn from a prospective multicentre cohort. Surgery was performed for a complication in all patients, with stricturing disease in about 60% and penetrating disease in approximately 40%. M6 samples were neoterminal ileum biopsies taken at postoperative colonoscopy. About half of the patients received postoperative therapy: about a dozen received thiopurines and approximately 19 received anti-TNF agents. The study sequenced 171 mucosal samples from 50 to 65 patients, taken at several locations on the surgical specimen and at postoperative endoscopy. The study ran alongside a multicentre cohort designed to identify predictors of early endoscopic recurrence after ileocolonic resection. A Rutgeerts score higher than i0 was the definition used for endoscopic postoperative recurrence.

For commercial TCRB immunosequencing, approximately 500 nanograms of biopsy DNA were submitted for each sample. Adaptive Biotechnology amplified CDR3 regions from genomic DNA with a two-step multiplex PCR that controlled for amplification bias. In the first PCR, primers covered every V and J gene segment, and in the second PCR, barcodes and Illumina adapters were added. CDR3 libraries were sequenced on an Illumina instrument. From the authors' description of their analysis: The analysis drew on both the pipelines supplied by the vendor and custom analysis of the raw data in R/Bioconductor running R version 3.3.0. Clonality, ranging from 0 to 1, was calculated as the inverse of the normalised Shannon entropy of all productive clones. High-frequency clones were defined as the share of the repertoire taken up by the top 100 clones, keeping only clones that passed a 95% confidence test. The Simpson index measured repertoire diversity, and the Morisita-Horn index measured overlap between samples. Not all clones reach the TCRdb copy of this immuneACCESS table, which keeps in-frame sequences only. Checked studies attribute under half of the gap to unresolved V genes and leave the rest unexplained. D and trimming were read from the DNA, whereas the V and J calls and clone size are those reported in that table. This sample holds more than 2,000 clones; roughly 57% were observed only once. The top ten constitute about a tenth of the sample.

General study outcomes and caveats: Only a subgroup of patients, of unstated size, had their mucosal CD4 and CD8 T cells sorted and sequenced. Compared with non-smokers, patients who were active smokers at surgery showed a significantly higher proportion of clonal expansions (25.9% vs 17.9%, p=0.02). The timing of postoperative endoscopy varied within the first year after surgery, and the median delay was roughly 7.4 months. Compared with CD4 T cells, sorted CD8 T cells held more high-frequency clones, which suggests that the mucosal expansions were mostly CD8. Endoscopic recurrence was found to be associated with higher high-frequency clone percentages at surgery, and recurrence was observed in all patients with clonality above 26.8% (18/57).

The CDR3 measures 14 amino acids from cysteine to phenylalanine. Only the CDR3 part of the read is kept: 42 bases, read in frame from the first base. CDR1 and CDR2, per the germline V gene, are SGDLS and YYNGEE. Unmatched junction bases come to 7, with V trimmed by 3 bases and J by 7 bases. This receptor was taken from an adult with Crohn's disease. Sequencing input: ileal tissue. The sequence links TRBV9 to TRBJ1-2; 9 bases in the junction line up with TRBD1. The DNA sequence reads TGTGCCAGCAGCGGACAGGGGGTAGGGGTTGGCTACACCTTC. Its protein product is CASSGQGVGVGYTF.